This TCR beta chain comes out of a study of cytotoxic CD8 clonotypes in ibrutinib-treated CLL. Study-level background: Included were some eleven relapsed/refractory and approximately 15 treatment-naive patients, of whom some 17 were IGHV unmutated.

V lost 0 bases and J lost 4; bases outside the gene matches: 4. Germline V CDR1 and CDR2: SGDLS, YYNGEE. This CDR3 is built from 15 residues. The method was immunoSEQ multiplex PCR; TCRdb's version includes in-frame clones alone and lacks a portion of them. This sample yields about 330,000 clones, of which over 55% are seen a single time; under 8% belongs to the top ten. This TCR was recovered from a human donor with chronic lymphocytic leukemia. The chain combines TRBV9 with TRBJ2-7; 10 positions agree with TRBD2. Source: PBMCs, taken after 36 months of ibrutinib treatment. DNA of the CDR3: TGTGCCAGCAGCGTAGAAAGCGGGGGGGCTTACGAGCAGTACTTC. This gives the protein CASSVESGGAYEQYF.